The 19 T cell receptor beta chains listed next were all sequenced from one sample in a study of shared clonotypes between healthy human individuals. Repertoires were generated with immunoSEQ multiplex PCR, while TCRdb's copy carries only in-frame clones and drops some. The sample holds a few million clones, approximately 93% seen once. Source material: naive CD4+ T cells from PBMCs. The subset is: CD45RA+ positively selected. The receptors were gathered from a man aged 18 to 35 in good health. Some clones in this sample may be carry-over from other donors' samples.

This chain joins TRBV5-5 and TRBJ2-7, with D possibly matching TRBD1 (6 bases). Germline V gives CDR1 SGHKS, CDR2 YYEKEE (reference sequence). The V gene lost 0 bases and the J gene lost 6 bases, with 13 bases spanning the gap. This CDR3 is built from 14 residues. The CDR3 DNA follows: TGTGCCAGCAGCTTGGTGGGGGACACCATCGAGCAGTACTTC. This gives the protein CASSLVGDTIEQYF.

This sequence joins TRBV7-7 and TRBJ2-7; possible D gene TRBD2, 6 bases. Trimming shortened V by 5 bases and J by 7 bases, and 15 bases separated the two germline ends. The germline V gene has CDR1 SSHAT and CDR2 FNYEAQ (reference sequence). This CDR3 has 13 residues. In DNA form, the CDR3 reads TGTGCCAGCAGCGCAACCCAGGGACTGGAGCAGTACTTC. It translates to CASSATQGLEQYF. Combining the CDR3 with reference TRBV7-7 and TRBJ2-7 gives the whole variable domain GAGVSQSPRYKVTKRGQDVTLRCDPISSHATLYWYQQALGQGPEFLTYFNYEAQPDKSGLPSDRFSAERPEGSISTLTIQRTEQRDSAMYRCASSATQGLEQYFGPGTRLTVT.

The chain recombines TRBV28 with TRBJ2-1; D uncertain. Trimming stripped 9 bases from V and 1 base from J, with 7 bases between. CDR3 length equals 12 residues. Germline CDR1 MDHEN, CDR2 SYDVKM. CDR3 protein: CASGRSYNEQFF. The DNA of the CDR3 is TGTGCCAGTGGACGGTCCTACAATGAGCAGTTCTTC.

The V gene is TRBV18, the J gene TRBJ2-1; D ambiguous. V was clipped by 1 base and J by 9 bases, with 13 bases between them. Germline V lookup: CDR1 KGHSH, CDR2 LQKENI. CDR3 length equals 14 residues. The CDR3 reads CASSPLHGSGEQFF. The CDR3 DNA reads TGTGCCAGCTCACCACTTCACGGATCCGGTGAGCAGTTCTTC.

The V call is TRBV4-1, the J call TRBJ2-5, with TRBD1 identical over 7 bases. The DNA end is a closer match to TRBJ2-7, so the J assignment may be wrong. Germline lookup yields CDR1 MGHRA and CDR2 YSYEKL. This CDR3 has 15 amino acids. The CDR3 sequence: CASSQNRDSFNEQYF. CDR3 DNA sequence: TGCGCCAGCAGCCAAAACCGGGACAGTTTCAACGAGCAGTACTTC.

CDR3 DNA sequence: TGTGCCAGCAGTTCCCGGACAGGGTCAACGAACACCGGGGAGCTGTTTTTT. It translates to CASSSRTGSTNTGELFF. The chain couples TRBV28 to TRBJ2-2, with 8 positions matching TRBD1. CDR3 length: 17 residues. V gave up 4 bases and J gave up 0 bases; unmatched junction bases: 7. Germline-derived CDR1 and CDR2 are MDHEN and SYDVKM.

The sample holds one count of this clone. The CDR3 DNA sequence: TGTGCCAGCAGCGACCGGACTAGCGGCGAGCAGTACTTC. This encodes CASSDRTSGEQYF. The chain combines TRBV7-6 with TRBJ2-7, with 10 nucleotides matching TRBD2. The CDR3 runs to 13 residues. With 5 bases clipped from V and 6 bases from J, the junction kept 4 bases outside the gene matches. Germline V CDR1 and CDR2: SGHVS, FNYEAQ.

V and J are TRBV28 and TRBJ1-2; D is unresolved. This CDR3 comprises 13 residues. Trimming took off 6 bases at V and 4 bases at J, with 12 bases between the two ends. Germline values: CDR1 MDHEN, CDR2 SYDVKM. The CDR3 region has the DNA TGTGCCAGCAGCATCCCCGGCCCCTATGGCTACACCTTC. The encoded protein is CASSIPGPYGYTF.

CDR3 loop: CASSPQAATNEKLFF. The DNA of the CDR3 is TGTGCCAGCAGTCCCCAAGCTGCAACTAATGAAAAACTGTTTTTT. The V call is TRBV6-6, the J call TRBJ1-4, with D hard to call. In germline, CDR1 is MNHNY, CDR2 SVGAGI (reference sequence). CDR3 size: 15 residues. Trimming removed 5 bases at V and 0 bases at J, with 10 bases between.

The CDR3 sequence: CASSQTIAGNTIYF. In DNA form, the CDR3 reads TGTGCCAGCAGCCAGACAATCGCTGGAAACACCATATATTTT. The chain has TRBV2 and TRBJ1-3; no firm D call. The V gene's germline CDR1 is SNHLY and CDR2 FYNNEI. This CDR3 has 14 residues. Trimming stripped 6 bases from V and 2 bases from J, with 11 bases between.

A remark on this clone: Other DNA sequences from this sample encode an identical CDR3 as well. The gene calls are TRBV6-1 and TRBJ2-7, with unresolved D. Germline V gene sequence: CDR1 MNHNS, CDR2 SASEGT. The CDR3 runs to 14 residues. V was trimmed by 0 bases and J by 0 bases, leaving 6 bases between them. The CDR3 DNA is TGTGCCAGCAGTGAAGCAAGTCGCTCCTACGAGCAGTACTTC. This translates into CASSEASRSYEQYF.

This clone has more than one count but fewer than ten. At one of its ends the junction is not consistent with the germline gene, which may arise from a read error. The chain recombines TRBV30 with TRBJ1-1; D gene uncertain. The germline V gene has CDR1 GTSNPN and CDR2 SVGIG (reference sequence). The CDR3 is 13 residues long. This chain's CDR3 is CAWRQDPNNEAFF. CDR3 coding DNA: TGTGCCTGGCGGCAGGATCCCAACAATGAAGCTTTCTTT.

With regard to this clone: Other DNA variants within this sample encode the same CDR3. CDR3 DNA: TGCGCCAGCAGCTTGGGGACAGGGGGGTCCGAGCAGTACTTC. Its protein product is CASSLGTGGSEQYF. This chain links TRBV5-1 with TRBJ2-7; 10 bases match TRBD1. CDR1 and CDR2 (germline): SGHRS, YFSETQ. The junction had 3 bases not matched to a gene; V was cut back by 0 bases and J by 6 bases. The CDR3 sequence is 14 residues long.

Notes on this clone: This sample includes further DNA sequences coding for the same CDR3. This rearrangement joins TRBV19 to TRBJ2-5; TRBD2 matches 7 bases. Losses at the gene ends were 7 bases for V and 3 bases for J; bases not matched to a gene: 8. The CDR3 runs to 14 residues. The germline CDR1 and CDR2 sequences are LNHDA and SQIVND (reference sequence). CDR3 in DNA: TGTGCCAGTACTCCGGGAGGAGGGGAAGAGACCCAGTACTTC. Protein product: CASTPGGGEETQYF.

The chain links TRBV18 to TRBJ2-7; the D call may be TRBD1 or TRBD2 (5 bases each). The germline V gene has CDR1 KGHSH and CDR2 LQKENI. Trimming removed 3 bases from V and 5 bases from J, with 14 bases in between. This CDR3 has 14 residues. The CDR3, as DNA: TGTGCCAGCTCACCTGGGGCATCGAGGGACGAGCAGTACTTC. As protein: CASSPGASRDEQYF.

The genes are TRBV7-9 and TRBJ2-5, with 9 positions matching TRBD1. The germline V gene has CDR1 SEHNR and CDR2 FQNEAQ (reference sequence). CDR3 size: 15 residues. Trimming at V came to 5 bases and at J to 6 bases, leaving 10 bases not matched to a gene. The DNA of the CDR3 is TGTGCCAGCAGCCCCACCGGGACAGGGTGGCAGACCCAGTACTTC. Translated, it gives CASSPTGTGWQTQYF.

This clone showed up just once. CDR3 sequence (DNA): TGTGCCAGCAGCCCAGGGGCTCCAAGGACTAGCGGGAGGGTCAATGAGCAGTTCTTC. Protein sequence: CASSPGAPRTSGRVNEQFF. V and J are TRBV11-2 and TRBJ2-1; 15 nucleotides match TRBD2. This CDR3 is 19 amino acids long. The V segment lost 5 bases and the J segment 6 bases; nucleotides outside the gene matches: 14. Germline-derived CDR1 and CDR2 are SGHAT and FQNNGV.

The chain employs TRBV7-2 and TRBJ2-5, with TRBD2 identical over 10 bases. The germline V gene has CDR1 SGHTA and CDR2 FQGNSA. V lost 4 bases and J lost 1; bases outside the gene matches: 9. The CDR3 totals 17 residues. This chain's CDR3 is CASSSRGLAGAQETQYF. The CDR3 nucleotides read TGTGCCAGCAGCTCCCGGGGGCTAGCGGGAGCCCAAGAGACCCAGTACTTC. The full variable domain, in which reference TRBV7-2 and TRBJ2-5 provide the parts outside the CDR3, is GAGVSQSPSNKVTEKGKDVELRCDPISGHTALYWYRQSLGQGLEFLIYFQGNSAPDKSGLPSDRFSAERTGGSVSTLTIQRTQQEDSAVYLCASSSRGLAGAQETQYFGPGTRLLVL.

The genes are TRBV6-6 and TRBJ1-5; D gene ambiguous. Per germline, CDR1 MNHNY and CDR2 SVGAGI (reference sequence). CDR3 length equals 11 residues. V was shortened by 0 bases and J by 10 bases, with 4 bases between the two germline ends. CDR3 bases: TGTGCCAGCAGTTACTCAGGTCCCCAGCATTTT. It translates to CASSYSGPQHF.